One and the same sample provided the 29 T cell receptor beta chains below, sequenced in a study of identical twins. TCRdb redid the calling of the 5' RACE reads with MiXCR, one entry per CDR3 protein. Of about 250,000 distinct CDR3 sequences listed, roughly 13% are singletons. Sequencing used memory (CD45RO+) T cells sorted from blood. The receptors originated from a woman under 30 in good health.

This chain uses TRBV5-1 with TRBJ1-1; 8 bases are a match to TRBD1. This CDR3 is 15 amino acids long. V was clipped by 0 bases and J by 1 base; unmatched bases: 2. Looked up from germline, CDR1 is SGHRS and CDR2 is YFSETQ. This CDR3 reads CASSLGGQENTEAFF. The CDR3 DNA reads as TGCGCCAGCAGCTTGGGGGGACAGGAGAACACTGAAGCTTTCTTT.

The chain joins TRBV27 to TRBJ2-1; D might be TRBD2 (6 bases). This CDR3 is built from 15 residues. Germline-derived CDR1 and CDR2 are MNHEY and SMNVEV (reference sequence). The V end lost 3 bases, the J end lost 7 bases, and 16 bases lay between the germline ends. DNA for the CDR3: TGTGCCAGCAGTTTTTCAGCCACCGCGGGGAATGAGCAGTTCTTC. This translates into CASSFSATAGNEQFF.

This clonotype has a handful of counts. The V and J genes are TRBV7-2 and TRBJ2-7; a possible D gene is TRBD2 (6 bases). Trimming left V 5 bases short and J 0 bases short, with 11 bases between. This CDR3 region has 14 residues. Germline loops: CDR1 SGHTA, CDR2 FQGNSA. CDR3 protein: CASSRGWTSYEQYF. The CDR3 region has the DNA TGTGCCAGCAGCCGGGGGTGGACCTCCTACGAGCAGTACTTC.

The chain carries TRBV6-1 and TRBJ2-2; 14 nucleotides align to TRBD2. The length of the CDR3 is 16 residues. V shed 5 bases and J 7 bases; nucleotides not matched to a gene: 6. Germline CDR1 MNHNS, CDR2 SASEGT. The CDR3 spells CASSPTGLAGVGELFF. The DNA of the CDR3 is TGTGCCAGCAGTCCCACGGGACTAGCGGGGGTCGGGGAGCTGTTTTTT.

This clonotype was seen a few times. The chain links TRBV14 to TRBJ1-2; D is uncertain. Germline V gene sequence: CDR1 SGHDN, CDR2 FVKESK. This CDR3 is built from 15 residues. V was cut by 4 bases and J by 2 bases, with 14 bases left in between. This CDR3 is CASSRGGVMNYGYTF. DNA for the CDR3: TGTGCCAGCAGCCGAGGCGGGGTGATGAACTATGGCTACACCTTC.

In this sample, this clonotype turned up many times. V and J are TRBV7-3 and TRBJ1-1; no definite D call. CDR3 size: 15 residues. Germline V lookup: CDR1 SGHTA, CDR2 FQGTGA. Trimming stripped 5 bases from V and 7 bases from J, with 20 bases between. CDR3 DNA: TGTGCCAGCAGCCCCCTTGGACGGGATGTGAGTGAAGCTTTCTTT. Translating it yields CASSPLGRDVSEAFF.

There are a few counts of this clonotype. This chain links TRBV12-3 or TRBV12-4 with TRBJ2-1; D not resolved. V was shortened by 1 base and J by 14 bases, with 12 bases between the two germline ends. The CDR3 consists of 12 residues. CDR3 loop: CASSLVPDLKFF. CDR3 DNA sequence: TGTGCCAGCAGTTTAGTTCCCGACCTTAAGTTCTTC.

The genes are TRBV4-3 and TRBJ2-3, with no clear D. The germline V gene has CDR1 LGHNA and CDR2 YSLEER. The CDR3 spans 13 residues. The ends were cut back, 0 bases at V and 7 bases at J, with 8 bases in the middle. The CDR3, as DNA: TGCGCCAGCAGCCAAGAAGAGTCAAATACGCAGTATTTT. Its protein is CASSQEESNTQYF.

This rearrangement joins TRBV4-2 to TRBJ2-1; D may correspond to TRBD1 or TRBD2 (5 bases each). Germline CDR1 and CDR2: LGHNA and YNFKEQ. The CDR3 loop spans 16 amino acids. V shed 0 bases and J shed 7 bases, with 16 bases lying between them. The CDR3 region is CASSQDEGREWNEQFF. For the CDR3, the DNA is TGTGCCAGCAGCCAAGACGAGGGGCGCGAATGGAATGAGCAGTTCTTC.

This clonotype has only a few counts. This chain uses TRBV7-8 with TRBJ2-7; D is uncertain. The CDR3 loop spans 15 amino acids. V lost 4 bases to trimming and J lost 3 bases, with 16 bases between them. The germline gives CDR1 SGHVS, CDR2 FQNEAQ. The CDR3 region has the DNA TGTGCCAGCAGCTCGCCCCGTACGGTCGTCTACGAGCAGTACTTC. Its protein is CASSSPRTVVYEQYF.

In its sample, this clonotype was seen a few times. The DNA for the CDR3 is TGTGCCAGCACTATAGGACCTGATCTCAAGCAGTACTTC. It is translated as CASTIGPDLKQYF. V and J are TRBV6-2 or TRBV6-3 and TRBJ2-7; D is undetermined. This CDR3 spans 13 amino acids. Trimming stripped 7 bases from V and 8 bases from J, with 18 bases between. CDR1 is MNHEY, CDR2 SVGEGT, per germline.

As to this clonotype: Just one base apart from a much larger clone, this may be a read error. The chain couples TRBV27 to TRBJ2-2; D is perhaps TRBD1 (6 bases). There are 15 residues in the CDR3. Germline values: CDR1 MNHEY, CDR2 SMNVEV (reference sequence). The CDR3 here is CTSLPGQTKNGELFF. The DNA for the CDR3 is TGTACCAGCTTGCCGGGACAAACGAAGAACGGGGAGCTGTTTTTT.

The V and J genes are TRBV19 and TRBJ1-1; D remains ambiguous. V gave up 3 bases and J gave up 3 bases, with 11 bases separating them. CDR1 is LNHDA, CDR2 SQIVND, per germline (reference sequence). The CDR3 has 14 residues. The chain's CDR3 is CASSIPGEDTEAFF. The CDR3 DNA follows: TGTGCCAGTAGTATTCCCGGGGAGGACACTGAAGCTTTCTTT.

This clonotype was detected only a few times. Here the CDR3 DNA reads TGTGCCAGCAGCACCGGGGGGGCTTCCTACAATGAGCAGTTCTTC. It encodes CASSTGGASYNEQFF. The genes are TRBV7-9 and TRBJ2-1; TRBD2 aligns across 8 bases. V trimming: 5 bases; J trimming: 1 base; junction bases outside the gene matches: 4. The CDR3 is 15 amino acids. The germline gives CDR1 SEHNR, CDR2 FQNEAQ (reference sequence).

This clonotype was observed at least ten times. The V gene is TRBV20-1, the J gene TRBJ2-7; 8 bases are a match to TRBD2. V lost 5 bases to trimming and J lost 2 bases; unmatched junction nucleotides: 2. Per germline, CDR1 DFQATT and CDR2 SNEGSKA (reference sequence). This CDR3 is built from 12 residues. The CDR3 protein is CSALAGTYEQYF. The CDR3 nucleotides are TGCAGTGCTTTAGCGGGAACCTACGAGCAGTACTTC.

This chain connects TRBV14 to TRBJ2-7; TRBD2 matches 8 bases. J was trimmed by 5 bases and V by 4 bases; bases with no gene match: 7. The CDR3 consists of 14 residues. Germline V CDR1 and CDR2: SGHDN, FVKESK. The CDR3 reads CASSLSSGLDEQYF. In nucleotides, the CDR3 is TGTGCCAGCAGCCTTTCCTCGGGACTAGACGAGCAGTACTTC.

The rearrangement uses TRBV3-1 and TRBJ1-1, with no clear D. The CDR3 has 13 residues. From germline, CDR1 is LGHDT and CDR2 YNNKEL (reference sequence). V lost 1 base to trimming and J lost 3 bases, with 6 bases between them. CDR3 DNA sequence: TGTGCCAGCAGCCAAGGGCGATACACTGAAGCTTTCTTT. This translates into CASSQGRYTEAFF.

This clonotype came up a few times. The chain employs TRBV6-5 and TRBJ1-3; D not resolved. From germline, CDR1 is MNHEY and CDR2 SVGAGI. The CDR3 spans 12 residues. Trimming removed 5 bases at V and 4 bases at J, with 6 bases between. The CDR3 nucleotides read TGTGCCAGCAGTACCTGGGGAAACACCATATATTTT. It is translated as CASSTWGNTIYF.

In its sample, this clonotype was seen a few times. This chain connects TRBV11-2 to TRBJ1-1; D is perhaps TRBD1 (5 bases). The V gene lost 8 bases and the J gene lost 4 bases, with 14 bases spanning the gap. Germline V gene lookup returns CDR1 SGHAT and CDR2 FQNNGV. The CDR3 is 13 residues long. CDR3 amino acids: CASALERGTEAFF. The CDR3 nucleotides are TGTGCCAGCGCCCTAGAAAGGGGCACTGAAGCTTTCTTT.

This clonotype was seen at least ten times. This chain uses TRBV4-3 with TRBJ2-4; D may be TRBD2 (6 bases). The CDR3 length is 15 residues. Germline loops: CDR1 LGHNA, CDR2 YSLEER. V shed 0 bases and J shed 5 bases, with 11 bases lying between them. The CDR3 DNA follows: TGCGCCAGCAGCCAAGAGCTTGGCGGGGAAAACATTCAGTACTTC. The encoded protein is CASSQELGGENIQYF.

The V gene is TRBV6-1, the J gene TRBJ1-1; no firm D call. The CDR3 has 14 amino acids. Germline V gives CDR1 MNHNS, CDR2 SASEGT. V was clipped by 8 bases and J by 0 bases, with 13 bases between them. The CDR3 DNA is TGTGCCAGCGGATCACATGGATTGAACACTGAAGCTTTCTTT. Translating it yields CASGSHGLNTEAFF.

The table lists this clonotype with a few counts. This rearrangement joins TRBV20-1 to TRBJ2-3, with 15 bases that match TRBD2. J lost 3 bases, V lost 6 bases, and 13 bases had no gene match. Germline V gene sequence: CDR1 DFQATT, CDR2 SNEGSKA (reference sequence). CDR3 size: 18 residues. The CDR3 bases are TGCAGTGCACCCCGCGGGACTAGCGGGAGGAGGCGGACAGATACGCAGTATTTT. Translating it yields CSAPRGTSGRRRTDTQYF.

This clonotype was detected many times. The chain recombines TRBV6-2 or TRBV6-3 with TRBJ2-4; no clear D gene. The CDR3 length is 14 residues. V dropped 5 bases and J dropped 1 base, with 9 bases sitting between them. Germline CDR1 and CDR2: MNHEY and SVGEGT. The CDR3, as DNA: TGTGCCAGCAGTCCAGAGTGGGCCAAAAACATTCAGTACTTC. It specifies CASSPEWAKNIQYF.

This clonotype was seen repeatedly, ten times or more. V gene TRBV12-3 or TRBV12-4 combines with J gene TRBJ1-4, with a weak D call TRBD1 (5 bases). This CDR3 is 15 amino acids long. Between the trimmed V and J ends, which lost 3 bases and 3 bases, there was a span of 11 bases. The DNA of the CDR3 is TGTGCCAGCAGTTTTCAGGGCGCTGCTAATGAAAAACTGTTTTTT. Its translation: CASSFQGAANEKLFF.

This clonotype was counted only a few times. V gene TRBV27 combines with J gene TRBJ1-1, with D unresolved. Germline CDR1 reads MNHEY; CDR2 reads SMNVEV (reference sequence). V was cut by 0 bases and J by 1 base, with 6 bases left in between. The CDR3 runs 14 residues. The CDR3, as DNA: TGTGCCAGCAGTTTATCGGGCCCGAACACTGAAGCTTTCTTT. It codes for CASSLSGPNTEAFF.

In regard to this clonotype: A read error is possible here, since a much larger clone lies one base away. The gene calls are TRBV11-2 and TRBJ1-1; D ambiguous. The germline V gene encodes CDR1 SGHAT and CDR2 FQNNGV. CDR3 length: 12 residues. The V end was cut by 3 bases, the J end by 6 bases, with 8 bases between. The CDR3 bases are TGTGCCAGCAGCTTTGGGAGGGCTGAAGCTTTCTTT. It specifies CASSFGRAEAFF. Full variable domain (missing parts from reference TRBV11-2 and TRBJ1-1): EAGVAQSPRYKIIEKRQSVAFWCNPISGHATLYWYQQILGQGPKLLIQFQNNGVVDDSQLPKDRFSAERLKGVDSTLKIQPAKLEDSAVYLCASSFGRAEAFFGQGTRLTVV.

The chain links TRBV7-2 to TRBJ1-2, with D perhaps TRBD1 (6 bases). Germline V lookup: CDR1 SGHTA, CDR2 FQGNSA. V shed 1 base and J shed 8 bases, with 17 bases lying between them. The CDR3 has 15 residues. CDR3 in amino acids: CASSLEANRVGGYTF. CDR3 DNA: TGTGCCAGCAGCTTAGAGGCTAACAGGGTTGGGGGCTACACCTTC. The full variable domain, rest sourced from reference TRBV7-2 and TRBJ1-2, is GAGVSQSPSNKVTEKGKDVELRCDPISGHTALYWYRQSLGQGLEFLIYFQGNSAPDKSGLPSDRFSAERTGGSVSTLTIQRTQQEDSAVYLCASSLEANRVGGYTFGSGTRLTVV.

This clonotype was seen repeatedly, ten times or more. This rearrangement joins TRBV19 to TRBJ1-5, with D unresolved. The V end lost 5 bases, the J end lost 11 bases, and 16 bases lay between the germline ends. The CDR3 runs to 13 residues. Germline CDR1 and CDR2: LNHDA and SQIVND (reference sequence). CDR3 sequence reads: CASSSGPVGTQHF. The CDR3, as DNA: TGTGCCAGTAGTTCGGGCCCTGTGGGGACCCAGCATTTT.

The chain joins TRBV7-8 to TRBJ1-1, with 10 positions matching TRBD1. Germline trimming cut 1 base from V and 3 bases from J; bases unmatched to any gene: 8. CDR1 and CDR2 (germline): SGHVS, FQNEAQ. CDR3 size: 17 residues. CDR3 DNA: TGTGCCAGCAGCTTAGTGGGACAGGGGAATGTGCACACTGAAGCTTTCTTT. This codes for CASSLVGQGNVHTEAFF.